What follows are 22 T cell receptor beta chains derived from one specimen sequenced in a study of post-analysis software for immune sequencing data. General study findings and limits: The five TRBV segments detected at higher frequency in patients than in controls included TRBV5-6, TRBV5-1 and TRBV20-1.

The TCR beta cDNA libraries contained unique molecular identifiers. TCRdb re-called the PCR reads through MiXCR, storing one row per CDR3 protein. The sample yields 450,000 to 700,000 distinct CDR3 sequences, roughly two fifths seen once. No antigen has been identified for these receptors. The specimen sequenced was blood. These receptor sequences come from a girl aged 5-17 years with multiple sclerosis.

J is TRBJ2-7 and V is TRBV7-9; D tentatively fits TRBD1 or TRBD2 (6 bases each). V dropped 5 bases and J dropped 9 bases, with 20 bases sitting between them. Germline CDR1 is SEHNR and CDR2 is FQNEAQ (reference sequence). This CDR3 has 14 residues. Here the CDR3 DNA reads TGTGCCAGCAGCCGACCGGGGGCAAACAACGGGCAGTACTTC. Its protein is CASSRPGANNGQYF. Combining the CDR3 with reference TRBV7-9 and TRBJ2-7 gives the whole variable domain DTGVSQNPRHKITKRGQNVTFRCDPISEHNRLYWYRQTLGQGPEFLTYFQNEAQLEKSRLLSDRFSAERPKGSFSTLEIQRTEQGDSAMYLCASSRPGANNGQYFGPGTRLTVT.

A remark on this clonotype: The junction and the germline gene differ at one end; a read error may be behind it. This chain links TRBV20-1 with TRBJ2-6, with TRBD1 as a possible D gene (5 bases). The CDR3 extends over 14 amino acids. Germline V gene sequence: CDR1 DFQATT, CDR2 SNEGSKA (reference sequence). This CDR3 reads CSALQISGASVLTF. The CDR3 coding sequence is TGCAGTGCTCTGCAGATATCTGGGGCCAGCGTCCTGACTTTC.

The chain uses TRBV12-3 or TRBV12-4 and TRBJ1-6; 9 positions agree with TRBD1. Trimming at V came to 3 bases and at J to 8 bases, leaving 8 bases not matched to a gene. The CDR3 spans 16 residues. The CDR3 coding sequence is TGTGCCAGCAGTTTGGAACAGGGGGCGCGGGATTCACCCCTCCACTTT. Encoded protein: CASSLEQGARDSPLHF.

The V and J genes are TRBV6-2 or TRBV6-3 and TRBJ2-7; D possibly corresponds to TRBD2 (5 bases). The closer fit of TRBJ2-5 to the DNA end suggests the J call may be wrong. The CDR3 totals 14 residues. Germline values: CDR1 MNHEY, CDR2 SVGEGT. The CDR3 protein is CASSYYEGVETQYF. The CDR3 region has the DNA TGTGCCAGCAGTTACTACGAGGGAGTGGAGACCCAGTACTTC.

The chain's CDR3 is CASSMLTGGTEAFF. Written as DNA, the CDR3 is TGTGCCAGCAGTATGCTTACAGGGGGGACTGAAGCTTTCTTT. This rearrangement joins TRBV12-3 or TRBV12-4 to TRBJ1-1; 8 bases agree with TRBD1. V trimming: 5 bases; J trimming: 5 bases; junction bases outside the gene matches: 7. The CDR3 spans 14 residues.

This clonotype was found a few times. CDR3 amino acids: CSARPDRGSGANVLTF. DNA for the CDR3: TGCAGTGCCAGACCGGACAGGGGCTCTGGGGCCAACGTCCTGACTTTC. This sequence joins TRBV20-1 and TRBJ2-6; 9 bases are a match to TRBD1. This CDR3 comprises 16 residues. With 6 bases clipped from V and 0 bases from J, the junction kept 6 bases outside the gene matches. Germline assignment: CDR1 DFQATT and CDR2 SNEGSKA (reference sequence).

Written as DNA, the CDR3 is TGCGCCAGCAGCCAATTCCCCGGGGGCCTCCAAGAGACCCAGTACTTC. This gives the protein CASSQFPGGLQETQYF. The gene calls are TRBV4-1 and TRBJ2-5, with D perhaps TRBD1 or TRBD2 (6 bases each). Germline CDR1 is MGHRA and CDR2 is YSYEKL. This CDR3 spans 16 amino acids. V was cut by 2 bases and J by 1 base, with 14 bases left in between.

This chain connects TRBV20-1 to TRBJ2-7; D may be TRBD2 (6 bases). Germline lookup yields CDR1 DFQATT and CDR2 SNEGSKA (reference sequence). The CDR3 runs to 14 residues. V gave up 1 base and J gave up 0 bases, with 10 bases separating them. The CDR3 loop is CSARASVSSYEQYF. Written as DNA, the CDR3 is TGCAGTGCTAGAGCTAGCGTAAGCTCCTACGAGCAGTACTTC.

This clonotype came up once. V gene TRBV6-1 combines with J gene TRBJ2-5, with D possibly TRBD1 on 6 matching bases. The V end was cut by 5 bases, the J end by 5 bases, with 18 bases between. The CDR3 has 15 residues. Per the germline V gene, CDR1 is MNHNS and CDR2 is SASEGT. DNA for the CDR3: TGTGCCAGCAGTCCCCGGTACAGGGATAAGGAGACCCAGTACTTC. Amino acids: CASSPRYRDKETQYF.

The chain uses TRBV29-1 and TRBJ1-2, with D perhaps matching TRBD1 (6 bases). The CDR3 spans 13 residues. V dropped 6 bases and J dropped 4 bases, with 15 bases sitting between them. CDR1 is SQVTM and CDR2 is ANQGSEA in the germline V gene. Here the CDR3 reads CSVARGQTYGYTF. In DNA, the CDR3 is TGCAGCGTGGCTCGGGGGCAGACCTATGGCTACACCTTC.

The CDR3 DNA follows: TGTGCCAGCAGAAAACAGGGGTCAGCGGGCAATGAGCAGTTCTTC. It yields the protein CASRKQGSAGNEQFF. This sequence joins TRBV6-4 and TRBJ2-1; maybe TRBD1 (7 bases). Germline CDR1 reads MRHNA; CDR2 reads SNTAGT. The CDR3 runs to 15 residues. The V and J ends lost 6 bases and 6 bases respectively, with 18 bases between them.

CDR3 sequence (DNA): TGTGCCAGCAGGATGAGCGGGAGGGCCATCGGGGAGCTGTTTTTT. Amino acid sequence: CASRMSGRAIGELFF. The chain uses TRBV6-2 or TRBV6-3 and TRBJ2-2; 10 bases are a match to TRBD2. The length of the CDR3 is 15 residues. In germline, CDR1 is MNHEY, CDR2 SVGEGT. Trimming cost V 6 bases and J 7 bases; bases outside gene matches: 8.

Note on this clonotype: Germline and junction disagree at one end, which may indicate a read error. The rearrangement uses TRBV27 and TRBJ1-6; D call uncertain. The CDR3 extends over 12 amino acids. CDR1 is MNHEY and CDR2 is SMNVEV in the germline V gene (reference sequence). The CDR3 DNA follows: TGTGCCGGCAGTCCTATCAATTCACCCCTCCACTTT. It encodes CAGSPINSPLHF.

The CDR3 loop reads CASSPDRDRYEQFF. CDR3 coding DNA: TGTGCCAGCAGCCCGGACAGGGACCGGTATGAGCAGTTCTTC. The V call is TRBV12-3 or TRBV12-4, the J call TRBJ2-1; TRBD1 matches 8 bases. This CDR3 comprises 14 residues. The V and J ends lost 6 bases and 8 bases, in that order; junction bases with no gene match: 9.

This clonotype was picked up a small number of times. The V and J genes are TRBV6-6 and TRBJ2-3, with D possibly TRBD2 on 6 matching bases. The CDR3 has 16 amino acids. V dropped 6 bases and J dropped 2 bases, with 18 bases sitting between them. CDR1 is MNHNY, CDR2 SVGAGI, per germline (reference sequence). The CDR3 reads CASSLRGASVTDTQYF. In DNA, the CDR3 is TGTGCCAGCAGCTTACGCGGGGCTAGCGTCACAGATACGCAGTATTTT.

CDR3 protein: CASSFPGGGAIDSYNEQFF. In DNA, the CDR3 is TGTGCCAGCAGCTTCCCGGGCGGGGGGGCAATCGACTCCTACAATGAGCAGTTCTTC. The chain is built from TRBV7-8 and TRBJ2-1, with 9 bases that match TRBD2. Germline V gives CDR1 SGHVS, CDR2 FQNEAQ. The V gene end was trimmed by 3 bases and the J gene end by 0 bases; junction bases not matched to a gene: 12. CDR3 length equals 19 residues.

This clonotype was seen a handful of times. The rearrangement joins TRBV29-1 to TRBJ2-3; 7 nucleotides align to TRBD1. The CDR3 has 14 amino acids. CDR1 and CDR2 (germline): SQVTM, ANQGSEA. Trimming at V came to 5 bases and at J to 2 bases, leaving 7 bases not matched to a gene. The CDR3 DNA reads as TGCAGCGTTCTTACAGGGGCCTTCACAGATACGCAGTATTTT. This sequence encodes CSVLTGAFTDTQYF.

The V and J genes are TRBV12-3 or TRBV12-4 and TRBJ2-1; 8 nucleotides line up with TRBD2. V lost 2 bases, J lost 9 bases, and 9 bases stayed unmatched. There are 15 residues in the CDR3. CDR3 sequence (DNA): TGTGCCAGCAGTTTATTAGGAGCGGGAGAGGGTGAGCAGTTCTTC. Its translation is CASSLLGAGEGEQFF.

This sequence joins TRBV5-1 and TRBJ1-1; unclear D gene. The CDR3 runs 13 residues. Germline loops: CDR1 SGHRS, CDR2 YFSETQ. The ends were cut back, 5 bases at V and 1 base at J, with 9 bases in the middle. The CDR3 protein is CASRSAENTEAFF. For the CDR3, the DNA is TGCGCCAGCAGAAGTGCAGAGAACACTGAAGCTTTCTTT.

The V gene is TRBV25-1, the J gene TRBJ2-2; D tentatively reads TRBD1 or TRBD2 (5 bases each). The germline V and J ends were trimmed by 6 bases and 1 base, with 15 bases remaining between them. The CDR3 is made up of 16 amino acids. Germline values: CDR1 MGHDK, CDR2 SYGVNS. The CDR3, as DNA: TGTGCCAGCAGCCAGACAGCGGTCAAGAACACCGGGGAGCTGTTTTTT. Translation: CASSQTAVKNTGELFF.

In its sample, this clonotype was seen once. The chain recombines TRBV10-3 with TRBJ2-7, with TRBD2 matching over 11 bases. Germline V gene lookup returns CDR1 ENHRY and CDR2 SYGVKD. The CDR3 sequence is 14 residues long. V dropped 10 bases and J dropped 7; count of bases not matched to a gene: 12. DNA for the CDR3: TGTGCCACCGTGACTAGCGGGAATTACAATGAGCAGTACTTC. The encoded protein is CATVTSGNYNEQYF.

The J gene is TRBJ2-6, the V gene TRBV12-3 or TRBV12-4, with a possible D match to TRBD2 (5 bases). The CDR3 consists of 13 residues. V gave up 3 bases and J gave up 9 bases, with 9 bases separating them. CDR3 sequence reads: CASSLGDLNVLTF. CDR3 DNA: TGTGCCAGCAGTTTGGGAGATCTCAACGTCCTGACTTTC.